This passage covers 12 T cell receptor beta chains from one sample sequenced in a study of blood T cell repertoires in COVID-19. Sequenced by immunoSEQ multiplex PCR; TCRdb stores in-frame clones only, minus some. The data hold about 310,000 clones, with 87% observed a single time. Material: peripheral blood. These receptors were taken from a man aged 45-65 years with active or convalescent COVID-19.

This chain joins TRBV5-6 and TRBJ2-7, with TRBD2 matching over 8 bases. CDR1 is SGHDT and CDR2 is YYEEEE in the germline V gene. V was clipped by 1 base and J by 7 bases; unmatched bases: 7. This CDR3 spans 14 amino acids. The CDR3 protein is CASSLTSGHGEQYF. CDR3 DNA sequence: TGTGCCAGCAGCTTGACTAGCGGACATGGGGAGCAGTACTTC.

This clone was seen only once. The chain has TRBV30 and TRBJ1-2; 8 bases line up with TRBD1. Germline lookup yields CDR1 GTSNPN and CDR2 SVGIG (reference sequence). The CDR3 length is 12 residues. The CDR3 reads CAVDRVFKGYTF. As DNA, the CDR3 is TGTGCGGTGGACAGGGTTTTTAAAGGCTACACCTTC.

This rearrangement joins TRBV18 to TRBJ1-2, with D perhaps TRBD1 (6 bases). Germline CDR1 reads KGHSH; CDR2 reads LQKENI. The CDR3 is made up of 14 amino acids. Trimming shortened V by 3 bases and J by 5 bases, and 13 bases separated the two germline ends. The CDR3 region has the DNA TGTGCCAGCTCACCGGCAGGGGAGACGTATGGCTACACCTTC. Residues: CASSPAGETYGYTF.

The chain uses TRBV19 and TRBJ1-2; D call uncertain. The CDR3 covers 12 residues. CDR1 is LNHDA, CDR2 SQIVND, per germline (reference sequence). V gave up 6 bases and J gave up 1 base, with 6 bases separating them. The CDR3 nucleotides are TGTGCCAGTAGACGGGATAACTATGGCTACACCTTC. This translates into CASRRDNYGYTF.

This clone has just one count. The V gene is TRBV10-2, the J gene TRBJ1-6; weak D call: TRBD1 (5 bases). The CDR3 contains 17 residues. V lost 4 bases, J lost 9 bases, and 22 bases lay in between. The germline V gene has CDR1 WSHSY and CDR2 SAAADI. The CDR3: CASSARDSVLLFSPLHF. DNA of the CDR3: TGCGCCAGCAGTGCCAGGGACTCCGTCCTCCTTTTTTCACCCCTCCACTTT.

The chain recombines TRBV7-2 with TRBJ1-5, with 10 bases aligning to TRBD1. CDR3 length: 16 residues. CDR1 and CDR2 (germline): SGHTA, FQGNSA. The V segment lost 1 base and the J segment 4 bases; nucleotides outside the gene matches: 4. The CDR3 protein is CASSLGQGALNQPQHF. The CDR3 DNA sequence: TGTGCCAGCAGCTTAGGACAGGGGGCGCTGAATCAGCCCCAGCATTTT. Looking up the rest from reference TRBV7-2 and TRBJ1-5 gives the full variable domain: GAGVSQSPSNKVTEKGKDVELRCDPISGHTALYWYRQSLGQGLEFLIYFQGNSAPDKSGLPSDRFSAERTGGSVSTLTIQRTQQEDSAVYLCASSLGQGALNQPQHFGDGTRLSIL.

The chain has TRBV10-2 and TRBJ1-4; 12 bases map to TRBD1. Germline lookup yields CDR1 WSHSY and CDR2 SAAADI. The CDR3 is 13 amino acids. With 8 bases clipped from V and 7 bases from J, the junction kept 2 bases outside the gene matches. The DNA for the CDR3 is TGCGCCAGCGGGGGACAGGGGGCTGAAAAACTGTTTTTT. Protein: CASGGQGAEKLFF.

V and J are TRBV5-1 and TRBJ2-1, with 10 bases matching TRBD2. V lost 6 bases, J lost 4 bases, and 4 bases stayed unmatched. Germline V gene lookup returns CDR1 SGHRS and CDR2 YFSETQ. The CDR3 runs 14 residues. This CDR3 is CASKGTSAYNEQFF. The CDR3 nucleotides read TGCGCCAGCAAGGGGACTAGCGCATACAATGAGCAGTTCTTC.

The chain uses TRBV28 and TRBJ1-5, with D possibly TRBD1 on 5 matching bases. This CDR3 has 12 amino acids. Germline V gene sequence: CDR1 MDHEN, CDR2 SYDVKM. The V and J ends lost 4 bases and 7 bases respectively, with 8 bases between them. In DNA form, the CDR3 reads TGTGCCAGCAGTTCAGGGATACAGCCCCAGCATTTT. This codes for CASSSGIQPQHF.

The CDR3 coding sequence is TGTGCCAGCAGTCCCGACCTTGCGCTCGGCCAGGCCTACGAGCAGTACTTC. Residues: CASSPDLALGQAYEQYF. This sequence joins TRBV28 and TRBJ2-7; D unresolved. Between the trimmed V and J ends, which lost 5 bases and 2 bases, there was a span of 22 bases. The germline CDR1 and CDR2 sequences are MDHEN and SYDVKM. The CDR3 sequence is 17 residues long.

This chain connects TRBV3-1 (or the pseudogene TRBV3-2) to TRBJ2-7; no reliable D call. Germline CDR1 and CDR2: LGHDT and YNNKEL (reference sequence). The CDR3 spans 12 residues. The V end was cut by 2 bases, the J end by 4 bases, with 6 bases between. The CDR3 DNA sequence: TGTGCCAGCAGCCAATCGGGTTACGAGCAGTACTTC. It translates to CASSQSGYEQYF.

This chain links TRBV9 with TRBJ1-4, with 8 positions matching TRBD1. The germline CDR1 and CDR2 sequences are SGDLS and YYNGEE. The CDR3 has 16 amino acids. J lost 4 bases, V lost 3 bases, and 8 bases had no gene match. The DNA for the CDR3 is TGTGCCAGCAGCGCGACAGGGGCGCCTAGTAATGAAAAACTGTTTTTT. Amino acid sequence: CASSATGAPSNEKLFF.